The 5 T cell receptor beta chains below all came from one sample that was sequenced in a study of T-cell reconstitution after alpha-beta-depleted transplantation in children. Construction of the TCRbeta library involved unique molecular identifiers. Each CDR3 protein is one row after TCRdb ran MiXCR on the PCR reads. The sample consists of fewer than 700,000 distinct CDR3 sequences, 13% of them appearing once. This specimen consisted of PBMCs, mostly from graft donor cells, obtained 360 days after TCRalphabeta/CD19-depleted stem cell transplant. These receptors were collected from a male patient younger than 18 who had a stem cell transplant for acute myeloid leukemia, so the T cells may come from the graft donor.

This clonotype was recorded many times. The rearrangement uses TRBV12-3 or TRBV12-4 and TRBJ2-2; TRBD1 matches 9 bases. V gave up 6 bases and J gave up 6 bases; unmatched junction bases: 8. This CDR3 has 15 amino acids. In DNA, the CDR3 is TGTGCCAGCAGCACAGGGGGCACGAATTCCGGGGAGCTGTTTTTT. Protein sequence: CASSTGGTNSGELFF.

This clonotype was observed many times. The CDR3 DNA is TGTGCCAGCAGTCCCGGGACAGGAGCTAACTATGGCTACACCTTC. Its protein is CASSPGTGANYGYTF. V usage is TRBV12-3 or TRBV12-4 and J usage is TRBJ1-2; TRBD1 matches at 8 bases. The J segment lost 0 bases and the V segment lost 5 bases, leaving 5 bases of the junction unmatched. This CDR3 contains 15 residues.

This sequence joins TRBV9 and TRBJ2-3; D may be TRBD1 (6 bases). The germline CDR1 and CDR2 sequences are SGDLS and YYNGEE. Trimming cost V 2 bases and J 0 bases, with 22 bases left between them. The CDR3 is 19 amino acids. CDR3 in amino acids: CASSVLQGSLLPSTDTQYF. The DNA for the CDR3 is TGTGCCAGCAGCGTGCTCCAGGGGTCCCTTCTACCGAGCACAGATACGCAGTATTTT.

This rearrangement joins TRBV6-1 to TRBJ2-2; 7 positions agree with TRBD1. The CDR3 spans 17 residues. With 6 bases clipped from V and 7 bases from J, the junction kept 17 bases outside the gene matches. Germline V CDR1 and CDR2: MNHNS, SASEGT. CDR3 in amino acids: CASSRSSPGTDCGELFF. The DNA for the CDR3 is TGTGCCAGCAGCCGCTCATCCCCCGGGACAGACTGCGGGGAGCTGTTTTTT.

The chain joins TRBV6-2 or TRBV6-3 to TRBJ2-1, with 10 nucleotides matching TRBD1. The CDR3 contains 20 residues. Germline CDR1 MNHEY, CDR2 SVGEGT. V dropped 0 bases and J dropped 3; count of bases not matched to a gene: 14. CDR3 sequence: CASSYSRPGTGATRYNEQFF. The CDR3 region has the DNA TGTGCCAGCAGTTACTCTCGTCCCGGGACAGGGGCAACCCGCTACAATGAGCAGTTCTTC.